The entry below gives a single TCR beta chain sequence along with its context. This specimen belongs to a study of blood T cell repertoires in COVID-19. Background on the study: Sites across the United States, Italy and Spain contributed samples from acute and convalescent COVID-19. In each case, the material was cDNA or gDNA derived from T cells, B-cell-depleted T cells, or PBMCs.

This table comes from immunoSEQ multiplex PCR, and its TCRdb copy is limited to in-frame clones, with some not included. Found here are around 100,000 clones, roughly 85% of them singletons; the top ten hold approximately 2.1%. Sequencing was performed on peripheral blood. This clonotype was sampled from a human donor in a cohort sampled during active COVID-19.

As DNA, the CDR3 is TGTGCCAGCAATTCATTCCCCCTACAGGACCCCTACAATGAGCAGTTCTTC. This sequence encodes CASNSFPLQDPYNEQFF. The chain is built from TRBV28 and TRBJ2-1; a possible D gene is TRBD1 (5 bases). The V and J ends lost 7 bases and 2 bases respectively, with 21 bases between them. CDR1 and CDR2 (germline): MDHEN, SYDVKM. CDR3 size: 17 residues.